This T cell receptor (beta chain) comes out of a study of cytomegalovirus exposure and HLA in healthy donors. A word on this clone: Its antigen is unidentified.

Findings of the study overall: A list of more than 150 TCR beta chains associated with cytomegalovirus was given. Later on, a genetic analysis was performed. It linked a missense variant in DCLRE1C with V- and J-gene trimming of TCR beta. TCR association rates varied by HLA locus in a later analysis, with DRB1 highest and HLA-C lowest. Sequence variants that were highly shared formed a cluster that was likely a sequencing artifact.

With 7 bases removed from V and 11 bases from J, the gap between germline ends came to 11 bases. Germline CDR1 MNHNS, CDR2 SASEGT. The CDR3 length is 10 residues. The PCR contained 60 Vbeta and 13 Jbeta primers. Assay used: immunoSEQ multiplex PCR; TCRdb lists only in-frame clones, some missing. In the table there are some 160,000 clones, approximately 83% of which are singletons. V gene TRBV6-1 combines with J gene TRBJ1-1; D gene ambiguous. The sequence was collected from a woman aged 18-29 years in good health and CMV-seronegative. Sequenced material: PBMCs. The CDR3, as DNA: TGTGCCAGCATGCGGGGATGGGCTTTCTTT. Translation: CASMRGWAFF.